This T cell receptor (beta chain) was documented in a study of CD8+CD57+ T cells in acquired aplastic anemia. Looking at the study overall: The average for DNA from sorted CD4+ and CD8+ cells was roughly 3 ug. Regarding the study as a whole: No significant patient-versus-control difference appeared in CD8+ Simpson's diversity. The number of CD8+ CDR3 sequences shared by patients and controls was about 27.

The patients chosen for sequencing had shown expansion of CD8+CD57+ cells (detected by flow cytometry). There were no patients without severe acquired aplastic anemia. This clonotype was recorded many times. Its antigen is as yet unknown. The germline CDR1 and CDR2 sequences are SGHAT and FQNNGV. The CDR3 length is 17 residues. The V gene lost 6 bases and the J gene lost 0 bases, with 17 bases spanning the gap. TCR beta VDJ combinations and CDR3 sequences were profiled from genomic DNA. TCRdb reanalysed the reads using MiXCR and keeps one entry per CDR3 protein. The sample gives around 160,000 distinct CDR3 sequences, roughly 48% of which show up once; approximately 3% is in the top ten.

This chain connects TRBV11-2 to TRBJ1-4; D remains unclear. Material: sorted CD4+, CD8+, or CD8+CD57+ T cells (not recorded which) from PBMCs. This sequence originates from a human donor with aplastic anemia. The CDR3 DNA follows: TGTGCCAGCAGTTTCCTCGGCGGCCTCTCAACTAATGAAAAACTGTTTTTT. Its protein product is CASSFLGGLSTNEKLFF. The full variable domain, its missing parts supplied by reference TRBV11-2 and TRBJ1-4, is EAGVAQSPRYKIIEKRQSVAFWCNPISGHATLYWYQQILGQGPKLLIQFQNNGVVDDSQLPKDRFSAERLKGVDSTLKIQPAKLEDSAVYLCASSFLGGLSTNEKLFFGSGTQLSVL.